The TCR beta chain under discussion was sequenced for a study of T cell repertoires in cytomegalovirus infection. About the study: Public TCR beta signatures indicated both CMV infection and matching HLA type. Study-wide findings and caveats: HLA-C-restricted CMV clonotypes gave the most frequent clonotype in two of eight donors.

Germline V lookup: CDR1 SGHAT, CDR2 FQNNGV. The CDR3 loop spans 12 amino acids. Trimming cost V 6 bases and J 1 base, with 7 bases left between them. This clonotype was picked up many times. The antigen is undetermined. TCRdb re-called the reads with MiXCR, one entry per CDR3 protein. The sample has fewer than 250,000 distinct CDR3 sequences, approximately 22% seen once. Sequenced: CD8+ T cells from PBMCs. The genes are TRBV11-2 and TRBJ2-7, with D hard to call. The sequence derives from a human donor in good health (CMV status not recorded). Some clones in this sample may be carry-over from other donors' samples. This chain's CDR3 is CASRDPSYEQYF. The CDR3, as DNA: TGTGCCAGCAGGGACCCATCCTACGAGCAGTACTTC.